The T cell receptor beta chain described here comes from a study of T cell changes during pregnancy in multiple sclerosis. The CDR3 runs to 15 residues. The germline gives CDR1 SGHKS, CDR2 YYEKEE (reference sequence). The ends were cut back, 5 bases at V and 4 bases at J, with 18 bases in the middle. Assay used: immunoSEQ multiplex PCR; TCRdb lists only in-frame clones, some missing. The sample has around 29,000 clones; 85% to 95% are singletons. This receptor was obtained from a female donor with multiple sclerosis, enrolled in a pregnancy study. The rearrangement links TRBV5-5 to TRBJ1-1, with D possibly TRBD1 on 6 matching bases. This specimen consisted of CD8+ T cells from peripheral blood mononuclear cells, obtained before pregnancy. The CDR3 region is CASSYRVILGTEAFF. Written as DNA, the CDR3 is TGTGCCAGCAGTTACAGGGTCATATTGGGCACTGAAGCTTTCTTT. The whole variable domain, filled in from reference TRBV5-5 and TRBJ1-1, reads DAGVTQSPTHLIKTRGQQVTLRCSPISGHKSVSWYQQVLGQGPQFIFQYYEKEERGRGNFPDRFSARQFPNYSSELNVNALLLGDSALYLCASSYRVILGTEAFFGQGTRLTVV.